This T cell receptor beta chain originates from a study of beta chain features in type 1 diabetes (dated by TCRdb to 2017 to 2018). With respect to the entire study: Patients and healthy donors did not differ in mean age, gender distribution, total cell number or subset yield. In the study, TCRB repertoires of sorted circulating CD4+ T cell subsets from recently diagnosed type 1 diabetes patients were compared with those of matched healthy donors. A total of about 99,000,000 sorted cells were examined across all samples, and RNA yield correlated strongly with the number of cells per subset. Regulatory and stem cell-like memory subsets were obtained from only 8 patients and roughly eight healthy donors, while naive and central memory subsets were obtained from all 30 or so donors. Overall study results and their limits: A moderate but significant shortening of TCRB CDR3 length was observed in type 1 diabetes patients in all four CD4+ subsets. PCR might favor shorter templates, but patient and control samples were amplified and corrected together, so any skew would affect both groups equally. Naive, central memory and regulatory TCRB repertoires appeared more similar among patients than among healthy donors. Sequencing cDNA rather than genomic DNA could over-represent highly expressing activated cells, although activation and CD3 levels did not differ between groups. Because the HLA sub-analyses included only small numbers of individuals, any influence of HLA type on TCRB rearrangement was left unresolved. Fewer insertions and more nucleotide deletions at VDJ recombination sites were observed in patients with type 1 diabetes, implying thymic rearrangement abnormalities.

In regard to this clone: Its antigen is not yet known. Nothing much larger sits one base from this clone, and base qualities are not available.

The entire isolated RNA was reverse transcribed using the High Capacity cDNA Reverse Transcription Kit, and thus expressed TCRB transcripts were sequenced. Naive, central memory and regulatory T cell samples underwent deep immunoSEQ sequencing, averaging around 3.9 million total reads per sample. Sorted cells were lysed in RLT buffer and RNA was extracted with DNase-treated RNeasy Micro or Mini kits, depending on cell number. To prevent cross-contamination, every cell subset was processed on its own, while patient and healthy donor samples were processed together. Using the immunoSEQ multiplex PCR, TCRB sequences were amplified from cDNA into 87-bp fragments spanning the CDR3 region. Sequencing of the amplicons was performed on the Illumina HiSeq platform. On the authors' methods: Synthetic template baselines were used to correct PCR bias computationally, reads within Hamming distance 2 were collapsed, and singletons that could not be merged were discarded. Reads were aligned to IMGT to assign V, D and J genes, CDR3 length, and insertions or deletions at six rearrangement sites. Within each subset, clonotype counts were normalized to sorted cell number, after which true diversity and Gini coefficients were computed with the tcR R package. Repertoire sharing was quantified using the overlap coefficient calculated on TCRB nucleotide sequences. The immuneACCESS repertoire file appears here via TCRdb, limited to in-frame rearrangements. These files lack a portion of the clones; in checked studies, under half of the deficit traces to unresolved V genes, and the cause of the others is not known. That table supplies the V and J calls and clone size; D and trimming were determined from the DNA. The sample has roughly 150,000 clones on record, approximately 8.1% of them singletons. The biggest ten clones account for 0.55% to 0.75% of the sample.

From each donor, a single peripheral blood sample of 95 to 150 mL on average was drawn into heparinised tubes. Naive, central memory, regulatory and stem cell-like memory CD4+ T cells were sorted on a BD FACSAria II using a panel including CD45RO, CCR7, CD25, CD127, CD95 and CD27. All sorted populations exceeded 95% purity. PBMCs were separated immediately by Lymphoprep density gradient centrifugation and were stained directly, without being cultured. To minimize batch effects, samples were stained and sorted in pairs, one healthy donor with one patient per experiment. The sequenced sample was central memory CD4+ T cells from blood. The clonotype originates from a man between 18 and 29 years old in good health.

The CDR3 loop reads CASSFGGVSYNEQFF. The DNA is as follows: TGCGCCAGCAGCTTTGGGGGGGTCTCCTACAATGAGCAGTTCTTC. The chain links TRBV5-1 with TRBJ2-1; 7 nucleotides in the junction match TRBD2. Germline trimming amounts to 2 bases on V and 0 bases on J, with 2 as the count of junction bases outside the gene matches. The CDR3 starts with the cysteine, ends with the phenylalanine, and has 15 residues. Of the read, only the CDR3 DNA is kept; its 45 bases are in frame from base 1. The germline V gene provides CDR1 SGHRS and CDR2 YFSETQ. With the rest looked up from the reference TRBV5-1 and TRBJ2-1 genes rather than sequenced, the full variable domain is KAGVTQTPRYLIKTRGQQVTLSCSPISGHRSVSWYQQTPGQGLQFLFEYFSETQRNKGNFPGRFSGRQFSNSRSEMNVSTLELGDSALYLCASSFGGVSYNEQFFGPGTRLTVL.